The next 3 T cell receptor beta chains were all read from a single sample in a study of T-cell reconstitution after alpha-beta-depleted transplantation in children. Study-wide findings and caveats: A year had passed since transplant, and T-cell counts and diversity by then came mostly from newly produced T cells.

For these TCRs, the target antigens are not known. A TCRbeta library incorporating unique molecular identifiers was prepared. MiXCR, run by TCRdb on the PCR reads, gives a single entry per CDR3 protein. Among about 290,000 distinct CDR3 sequences listed, over 7.5% were seen once. The material was peripheral blood, obtained 360 days after TCRalphabeta/CD19-depleted stem cell transplant. The source is a female patient aged 2 to 10 who had a stem cell transplant for Fanconi anemia, so the T cells may come from the graft donor.

The gene calls are TRBV27 and TRBJ1-1; a weak D match, TRBD1 (6 bases). Germline V CDR1 and CDR2: MNHEY, SMNVEV (reference sequence). V was shortened by 7 bases and J by 1 base, with 13 bases between the two germline ends. The CDR3 contains 14 residues. CDR3 sequence: CASTRGGANTEAFF. The CDR3 DNA reads as TGTGCCAGCACTAGGGGGGGTGCGAACACTGAAGCTTTCTTT.

This clonotype was picked up many times. V is TRBV4-2 and J is TRBJ1-2; D is perhaps TRBD1 (5 bases). V dropped 0 bases and J dropped 3 bases, with 17 bases sitting between them. The CDR3 sequence is 17 residues long. Germline assignment: CDR1 LGHNA and CDR2 YNFKEQ. The CDR3 sequence: CASSQDNGGVQDYGYTF. The CDR3 DNA reads TGTGCCAGCAGCCAAGACAACGGAGGCGTACAGGACTATGGCTACACCTTC.

This clonotype was detected a few times. This chain joins TRBV7-2 and TRBJ1-1; 7 bases agree with TRBD1. The germline CDR1 and CDR2 sequences are SGHTA and FQGNSA. Unmatched junction bases numbered 12, after V lost 5 bases and J lost 0 bases. There are 17 residues in the CDR3. The CDR3 here is CASSPPGTVPMNTEAFF. The CDR3 DNA follows: TGTGCCAGCAGCCCCCCCGGGACAGTGCCTATGAACACTGAAGCTTTCTTT.